This T cell receptor beta chain comes out of a study of T cells in women clearing cervical HPV infection. Comment on this clone: Its target is not known. The read gets to within 3 residues of the CDR3 end, and the germline J gene fills in the rest.

Overall study results and limits: Effector/memory and HPV-specific T cells were not isolated, and association timing is unknown. Repertoire richness, not evenness, was significantly elevated in CIN3+ cases versus controls.

Prevalent HPV16 infections were excluded; only incident single HPV16 infections included. The data were produced by immunoSEQ multiplex PCR, yet TCRdb's version contains in-frame clones alone and is incomplete. Recorded for this sample: about 15,000 clones. Per germline, CDR1 SNHLY and CDR2 FYNNEI. This CDR3 region has 15 residues. V was clipped by 4 bases and J by 3 bases; unmatched bases: 4. The chain is built from TRBV2 and TRBJ2-5; the match to TRBD2 covers 11 bases. The clonotype originates from a woman aged 18 to 75 with a cervical HPV16 infection that either progressed to CIN3+ or cleared (not recorded which). Sequencing used blood buffy coat. The sequenced CDR3 bases are TGTGCCAGCAGTGGAGTAGCGGGAGGGGAAGAGACC. This encodes CASSGVAGGEET. The entire CDR3 is CASSGVAGGEETQYF. Supplemented by reference TRBV2 and TRBJ2-5, the full variable domain reads EPEVTQTPSHQVTQMGQEVILRCVPISNHLYFYWYRQILGQKVEFLVSFYNNEISEKSEIFDDQFSVERPDGSNFTLKIRSTKLEDSAMYFCASSGVAGGEETQYFGPGTRLLVL.